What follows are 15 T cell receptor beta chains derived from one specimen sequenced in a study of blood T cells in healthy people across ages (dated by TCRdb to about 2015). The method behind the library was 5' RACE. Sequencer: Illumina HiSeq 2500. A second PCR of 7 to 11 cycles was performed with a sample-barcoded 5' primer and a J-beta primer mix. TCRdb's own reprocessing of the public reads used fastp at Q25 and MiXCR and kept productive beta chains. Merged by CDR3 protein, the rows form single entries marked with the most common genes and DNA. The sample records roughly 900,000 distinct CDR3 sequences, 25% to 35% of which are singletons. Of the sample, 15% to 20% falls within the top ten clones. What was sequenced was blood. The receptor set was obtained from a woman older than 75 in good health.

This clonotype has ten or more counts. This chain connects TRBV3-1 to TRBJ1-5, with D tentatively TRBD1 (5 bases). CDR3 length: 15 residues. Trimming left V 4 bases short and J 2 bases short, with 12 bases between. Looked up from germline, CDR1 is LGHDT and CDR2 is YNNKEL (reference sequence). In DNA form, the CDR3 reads TGTGCCAGCAGCCCGGGGACTGCTCGCAATCAGCCCCAGCATTTT. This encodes CASSPGTARNQPQHF.

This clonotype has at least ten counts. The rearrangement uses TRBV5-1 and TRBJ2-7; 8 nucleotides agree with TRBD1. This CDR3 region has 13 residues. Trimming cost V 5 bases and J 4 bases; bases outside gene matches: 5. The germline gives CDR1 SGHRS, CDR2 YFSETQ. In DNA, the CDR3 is TGCGCCAGCAGTACTACAGGGGGGTACGAGCAGTACTTC. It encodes CASSTTGGYEQYF.

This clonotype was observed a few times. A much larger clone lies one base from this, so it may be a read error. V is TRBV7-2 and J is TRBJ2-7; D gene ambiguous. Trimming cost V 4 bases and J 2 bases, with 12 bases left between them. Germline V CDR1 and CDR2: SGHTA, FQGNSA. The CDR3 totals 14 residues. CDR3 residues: CASSSRKGAYEQYF. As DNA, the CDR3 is TGTGCCAGCAGCTCCAGGAAAGGTGCCTACGAGCAGTACTTC.

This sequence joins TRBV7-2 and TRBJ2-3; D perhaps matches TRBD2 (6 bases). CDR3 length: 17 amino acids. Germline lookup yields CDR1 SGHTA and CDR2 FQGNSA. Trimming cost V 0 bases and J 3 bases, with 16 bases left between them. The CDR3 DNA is TGTGCCAGCAGCTTAGCGCCCTACGGGGGAGGTACAGATACGCAGTATTTT. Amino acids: CASSLAPYGGGTDTQYF.

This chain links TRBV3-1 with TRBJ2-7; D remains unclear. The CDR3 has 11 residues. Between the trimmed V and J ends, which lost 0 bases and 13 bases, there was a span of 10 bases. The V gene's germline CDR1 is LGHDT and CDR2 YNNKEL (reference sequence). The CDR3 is CASSQDTTRYF. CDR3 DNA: TGTGCCAGCAGCCAAGATACGACCCGTTACTTC.

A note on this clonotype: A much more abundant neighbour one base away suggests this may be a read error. In nucleotides, the CDR3 is TGTGCCAGCAGCTTGGCCAGGGGAAGGAGGACTGAAGCTTTCTTT. The encoded protein is CASSLARGRRTEAFF. The chain combines TRBV5-6 with TRBJ1-1; D perhaps matches TRBD1 (6 bases). From germline, CDR1 is SGHDT and CDR2 YYEEEE. This CDR3 is 15 amino acids long. Trimming removed 0 bases from V and 5 bases from J, with 14 bases in between.

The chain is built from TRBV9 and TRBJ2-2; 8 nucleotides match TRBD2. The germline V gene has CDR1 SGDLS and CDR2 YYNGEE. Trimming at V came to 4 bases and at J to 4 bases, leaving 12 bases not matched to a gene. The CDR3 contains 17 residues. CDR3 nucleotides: TGTGCCAGCAGCCTCCAGGGCGGGGGGACGGGCACCGGGGAGCTGTTTTTT. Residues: CASSLQGGGTGTGELFF.

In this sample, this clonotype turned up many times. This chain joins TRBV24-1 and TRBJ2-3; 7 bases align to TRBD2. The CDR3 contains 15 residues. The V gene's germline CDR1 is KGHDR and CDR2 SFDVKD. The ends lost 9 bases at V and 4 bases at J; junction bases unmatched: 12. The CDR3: CATGRADRFADTQYF. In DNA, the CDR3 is TGTGCCACCGGGAGGGCGGATCGGTTCGCAGATACGCAGTATTTT.

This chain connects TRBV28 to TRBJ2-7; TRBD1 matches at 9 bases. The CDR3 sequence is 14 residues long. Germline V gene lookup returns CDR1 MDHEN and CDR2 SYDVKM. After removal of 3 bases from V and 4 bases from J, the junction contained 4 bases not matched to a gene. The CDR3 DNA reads TGTGCCAGCAGTTTTGGGACAGGGTTGTACGAGCAGTACTTC. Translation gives CASSFGTGLYEQYF.

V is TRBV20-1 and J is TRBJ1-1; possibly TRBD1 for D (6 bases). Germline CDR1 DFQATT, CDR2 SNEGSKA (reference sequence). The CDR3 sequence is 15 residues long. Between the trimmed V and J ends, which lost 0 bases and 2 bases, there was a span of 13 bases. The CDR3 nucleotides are TGCAGTGCTAGAGATCTCGGGGGCTTCAACACTGAAGCTTTCTTT. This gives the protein CSARDLGGFNTEAFF.

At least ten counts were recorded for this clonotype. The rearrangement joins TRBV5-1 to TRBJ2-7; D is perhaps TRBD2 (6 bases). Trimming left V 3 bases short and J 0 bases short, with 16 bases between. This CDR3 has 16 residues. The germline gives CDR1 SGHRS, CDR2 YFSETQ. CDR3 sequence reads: CASSSDGVGGSYEQYF. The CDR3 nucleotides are TGCGCCAGCAGCTCGGATGGGGTGGGGGGCTCCTACGAGCAGTACTTC.

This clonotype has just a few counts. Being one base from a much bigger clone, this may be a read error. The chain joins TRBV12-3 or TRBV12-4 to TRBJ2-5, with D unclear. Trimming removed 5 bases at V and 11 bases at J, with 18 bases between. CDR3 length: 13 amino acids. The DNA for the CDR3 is TGTGCCAGCAGTCCGACGGAGTACAATGAGCAGTACTTC. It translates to CASSPTEYNEQYF.

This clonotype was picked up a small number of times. CDR3 in amino acids: CASSPSGLAGGRQYF. The CDR3 bases are TGTGCCAGCAGTCCCTCCGGACTAGCGGGGGGTAGGCAGTACTTC. The rearrangement joins TRBV27 to TRBJ2-7; TRBD2 matches at 14 bases. V shed 5 bases and J 9 bases; nucleotides not matched to a gene: 9. The CDR3 runs 15 residues. In germline, CDR1 is MNHEY, CDR2 SMNVEV (reference sequence).

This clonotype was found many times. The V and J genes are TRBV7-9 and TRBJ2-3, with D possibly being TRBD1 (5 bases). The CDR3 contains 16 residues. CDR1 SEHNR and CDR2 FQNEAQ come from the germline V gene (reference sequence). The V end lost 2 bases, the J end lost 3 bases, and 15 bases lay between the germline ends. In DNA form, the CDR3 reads TGTGCCAGCAGCTTACTTGGGGCGTTGGGAACAGATACGCAGTATTTT. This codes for CASSLLGALGTDTQYF.

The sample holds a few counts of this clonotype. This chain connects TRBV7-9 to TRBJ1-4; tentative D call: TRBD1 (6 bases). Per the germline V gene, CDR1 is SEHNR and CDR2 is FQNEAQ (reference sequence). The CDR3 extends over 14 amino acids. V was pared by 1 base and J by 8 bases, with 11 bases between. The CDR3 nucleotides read TGTGCCAGCAGCTTAGGCGGACAGACGGAAAAACTGTTTTTT. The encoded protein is CASSLGGQTEKLFF.